Sequencing of this TCR beta chain was carried out in a study of response to subunit inactivated influenza vaccine. Study conclusions and caveats: Authors suggested seasonal influenza vaccinations each recruit few new T cells.

One entry per CDR3 protein, called by TCRdb with MiXCR from the RT-PCR reads. The data show around 580,000 distinct CDR3 sequences, with roughly 15% seen just once and roughly 11% held by the top ten. The V and J ends lost 2 bases and 5 bases, in that order; junction bases with no gene match: 7. The length of the CDR3 is 15 residues. Per germline, CDR1 MNHEY and CDR2 SMNVEV (reference sequence). This clonotype has more than one count but fewer than ten. What it binds is unknown. The gene calls are TRBV27 and TRBJ1-1, with 8 bases lining up with TRBD1. The sample here was PBMCs from blood, taken 11 to 12 days after vaccination. This sequence was found in a man aged 50-60 years who received an inactivated influenza vaccine. CDR3 sequence reads: CASSLTGQVGTEAFF. As DNA, the CDR3 is TGTGCCAGCAGTTTAACGGGACAGGTCGGTACTGAAGCTTTCTTT.